These 2 T cell receptor beta chains originate from one sample sequenced in a study of blood T cell repertoires in COVID-19. Some clones are missing from TCRdb's copy, which holds only in-frame ones; the method was immunoSEQ multiplex PCR. The data contain roughly 220,000 clones, 85% to 90% of them seen just once; the ten biggest clones take up more than 2.5%. Sequenced sample: peripheral blood. The receptors stem from a man between 60 and 75 years old with acute or convalescent COVID-19.

The chain joins TRBV5-1 to TRBJ2-1; 7 bases agree with TRBD1. This CDR3 spans 16 amino acids. The V gene end was trimmed by 4 bases and the J gene end by 0 bases; junction bases not matched to a gene: 7. Per the germline V gene, CDR1 is SGHRS and CDR2 is YFSETQ. The CDR3 nucleotides are TGCGCCAGCAGCCCTACAGGGGACGGCTCCTACAATGAGCAGTTCTTC. Translating it yields CASSPTGDGSYNEQFF.

The J gene is TRBJ1-6, the V gene TRBV4-1; possible D gene TRBD1, 6 bases. The germline V and J ends were trimmed by 1 base and 0 bases, with 16 bases remaining between them. The CDR3 extends over 19 amino acids. Germline CDR1 reads MGHRA; CDR2 reads YSYEKL. CDR3 region: CASSQVPYRESSYNSPLHF. CDR3 coding DNA: TGCGCCAGCAGCCAAGTACCCTACAGGGAAAGCTCCTATAATTCACCCCTCCACTTT.